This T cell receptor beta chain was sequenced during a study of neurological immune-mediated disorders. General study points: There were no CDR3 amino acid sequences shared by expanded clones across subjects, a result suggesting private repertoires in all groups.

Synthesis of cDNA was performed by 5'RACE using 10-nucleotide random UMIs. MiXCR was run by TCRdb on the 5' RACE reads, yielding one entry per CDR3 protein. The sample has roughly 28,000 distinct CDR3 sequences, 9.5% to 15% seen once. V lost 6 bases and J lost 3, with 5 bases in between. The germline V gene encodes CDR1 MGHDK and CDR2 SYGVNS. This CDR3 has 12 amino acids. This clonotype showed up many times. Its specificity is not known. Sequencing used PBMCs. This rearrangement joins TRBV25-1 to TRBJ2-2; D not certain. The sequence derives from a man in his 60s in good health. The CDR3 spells CASRRDTGELFF. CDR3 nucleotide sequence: TGTGCCAGCAGAAGGGACACCGGGGAGCTGTTTTTT.